This T cell receptor beta chain stems from a study of T cell repertoires in cytomegalovirus infection (dated by TCRdb to between 2018 and 2021). A note on the overall study: Donor HLA type was relevant to the analysis, as public TCR beta signatures indicated carriage of CMV infection together with the matching HLA type. Broader findings and caveats from the paper: Cumulative frequency of public TCR beta family members discriminated carriers of CMV infection plus the relevant HLA type in this cohort and an independent roughly 350-donor cohort. The ex vivo response was dominated by HLA-C-restricted CMV-specific TCR beta clonotypes, which also provided the single most frequent clonotype in two of eight donors.

As encoded in the germline V gene (reference sequence), CDR1 is MNHEY while CDR2 is SMNVEV. V is cut by 2 bases and J by 8 bases, and the space between the germline ends is 15 bases. The CDR3 numbers 14 residues from cysteine through phenylalanine. The only DNA kept is the CDR3, 42 bases in frame from the first base. Sequencing used an Illumina HiSeq 1500. Starting from the raw public reads, TCRdb applied fastp trimming at Q25, assembled clones with MiXCR and retained in-frame beta chains. One record per CDR3 amino acid sequence lists the most common genes and DNA. Across this sample there are some 280,000 distinct CDR3 sequences, with roughly 15% seen only once. The ten largest clones capture 8.5% to 9% of the sample. This clonotype was found many times. Its target antigen remains unknown. Base qualities are not recorded, but no much larger clone differs from it by a single base.

This TCR was recovered from a human donor in good health (CMV status not recorded). Some clones in this sample may be carry-over from other donors' samples. The sequence links TRBV27 to TRBJ1-2, with the D segment identity uncertain. The sequenced sample was PBMCs. The CDR3 region: CASSLRYGSTGYTF. The DNA reads TGTGCCAGCAGTTTACGTTACGGGTCAACGGGCTACACCTTC.